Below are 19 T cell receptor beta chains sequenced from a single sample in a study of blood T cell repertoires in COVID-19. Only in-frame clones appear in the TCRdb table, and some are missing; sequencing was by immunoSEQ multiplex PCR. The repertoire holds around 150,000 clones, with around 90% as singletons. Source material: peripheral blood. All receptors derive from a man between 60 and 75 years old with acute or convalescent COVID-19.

The CDR3 bases are TGTGCCAGCAGTTACAAACAGGCACTAAATAACTATGGCTACACCTTC. This encodes CASSYKQALNNYGYTF. The V gene is TRBV6-6, the J gene TRBJ1-2; possibly TRBD1 for D (5 bases). Germline CDR1 is MNHNY and CDR2 is SVGAGI (reference sequence). Trimming cost V 2 bases and J 1 base, with 14 bases left between them. This CDR3 is 16 amino acids long.

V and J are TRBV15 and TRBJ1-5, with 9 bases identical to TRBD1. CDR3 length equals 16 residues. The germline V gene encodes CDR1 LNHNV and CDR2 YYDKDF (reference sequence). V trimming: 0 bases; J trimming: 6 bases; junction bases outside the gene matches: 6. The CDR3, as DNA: TGTGCCACCAGCAGAGATCGGGGGACAGGGACTCAGCCCCAGCATTTT. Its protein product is CATSRDRGTGTQPQHF.

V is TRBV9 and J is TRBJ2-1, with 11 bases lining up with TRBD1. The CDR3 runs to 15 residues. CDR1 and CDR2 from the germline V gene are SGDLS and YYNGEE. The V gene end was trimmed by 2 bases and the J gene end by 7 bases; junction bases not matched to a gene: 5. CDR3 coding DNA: TGTGCCAGCAGCGTCGGACAGGGGGCCGGGAATGAGCAGTTCTTC. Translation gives CASSVGQGAGNEQFF.

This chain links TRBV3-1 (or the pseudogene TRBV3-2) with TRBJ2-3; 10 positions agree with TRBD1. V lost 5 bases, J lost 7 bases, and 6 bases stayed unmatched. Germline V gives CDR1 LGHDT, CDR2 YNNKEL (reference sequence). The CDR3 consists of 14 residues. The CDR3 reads CASSNRTGGNTQYF. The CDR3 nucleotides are TGTGCCAGCAGCAACCGGACAGGGGGGAATACGCAGTATTTT.

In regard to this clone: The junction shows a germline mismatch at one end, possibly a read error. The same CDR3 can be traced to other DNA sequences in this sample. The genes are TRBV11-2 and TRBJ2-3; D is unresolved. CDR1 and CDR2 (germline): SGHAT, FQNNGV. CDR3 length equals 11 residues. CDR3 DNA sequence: TGCGCCAGCAGCCTTCTAGATACGCAGTATTTT. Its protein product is CASSLLDTQYF.

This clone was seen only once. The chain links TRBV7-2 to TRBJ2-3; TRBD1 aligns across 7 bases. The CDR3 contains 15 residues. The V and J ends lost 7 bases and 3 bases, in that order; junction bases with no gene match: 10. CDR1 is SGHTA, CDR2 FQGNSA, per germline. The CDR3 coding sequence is TGTGCCAGCATCCAGGGGGTTATAGGAACAGATACGCAGTATTTT. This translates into CASIQGVIGTDTQYF.

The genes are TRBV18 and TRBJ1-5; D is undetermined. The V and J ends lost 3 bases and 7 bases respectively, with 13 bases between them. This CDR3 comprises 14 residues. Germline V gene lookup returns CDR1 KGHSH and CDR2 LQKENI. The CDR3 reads CASSPTAPVQPQHF. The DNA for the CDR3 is TGTGCCAGCTCACCCACAGCCCCCGTACAGCCCCAGCATTTT. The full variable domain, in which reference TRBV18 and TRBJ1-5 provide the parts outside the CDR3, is NAGVMQNPRHLVRRRGQEARLRCSPMKGHSHVYWYRQLPEEGLKFMVYLQKENIIDESGMPKERFSAEFPKEGPSILRIQQVVRGDSAAYFCASSPTAPVQPQHFGDGTRLSIL.

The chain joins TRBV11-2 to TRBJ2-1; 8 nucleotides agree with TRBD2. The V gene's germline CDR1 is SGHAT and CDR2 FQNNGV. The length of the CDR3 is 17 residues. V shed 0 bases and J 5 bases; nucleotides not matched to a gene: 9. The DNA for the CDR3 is TGTGCCAGCAGCTTAGATCTAGGCGGGGGGAGTAACAATGAGCAGTTCTTC. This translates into CASSLDLGGGSNNEQFF. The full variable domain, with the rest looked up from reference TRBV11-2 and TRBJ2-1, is EAGVAQSPRYKIIEKRQSVAFWCNPISGHATLYWYQQILGQGPKLLIQFQNNGVVDDSQLPKDRFSAERLKGVDSTLKIQPAKLEDSAVYLCASSLDLGGGSNNEQFFGPGTRLTVL.

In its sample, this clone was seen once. The CDR3 region has the DNA TGTGCCACCAGCAGAATCGACAGGGGGCATGGCTACACCTTC. Protein sequence: CATSRIDRGHGYTF. V and J are TRBV15 and TRBJ1-2; TRBD1 matches 10 bases. From germline, CDR1 is LNHNV and CDR2 YYDKDF (reference sequence). V shed 2 bases and J 6 bases; nucleotides not matched to a gene: 3. CDR3 length: 14 amino acids.

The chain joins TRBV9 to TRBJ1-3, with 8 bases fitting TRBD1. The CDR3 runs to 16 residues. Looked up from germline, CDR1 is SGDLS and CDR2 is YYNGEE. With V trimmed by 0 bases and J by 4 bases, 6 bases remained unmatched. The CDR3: CASSVEAGGRGNTIYF. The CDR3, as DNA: TGTGCCAGCAGCGTAGAGGCAGGGGGCCGCGGAAACACCATATATTTT.

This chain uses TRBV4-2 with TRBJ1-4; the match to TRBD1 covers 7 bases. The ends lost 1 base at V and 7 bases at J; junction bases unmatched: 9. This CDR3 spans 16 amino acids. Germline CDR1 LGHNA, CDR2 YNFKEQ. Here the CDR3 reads CASSQGRGQGGEKLFF. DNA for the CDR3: TGTGCCAGCAGCCAAGGGAGGGGGCAAGGCGGTGAAAAACTGTTTTTT.

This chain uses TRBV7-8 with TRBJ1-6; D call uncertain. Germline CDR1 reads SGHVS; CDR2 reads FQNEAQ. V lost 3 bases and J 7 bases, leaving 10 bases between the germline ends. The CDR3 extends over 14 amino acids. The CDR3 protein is CASSFQEGNSPLHF. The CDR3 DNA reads TGTGCCAGCAGCTTCCAGGAGGGAAATTCACCCCTCCACTTT.

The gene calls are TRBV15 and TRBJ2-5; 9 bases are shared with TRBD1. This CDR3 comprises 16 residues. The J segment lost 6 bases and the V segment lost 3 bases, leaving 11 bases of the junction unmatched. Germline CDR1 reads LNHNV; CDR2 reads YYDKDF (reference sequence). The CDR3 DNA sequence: TGTGCCACCAGCAGCTCCGGACAGGGGCAGGGGAAGACCCAGTACTTC. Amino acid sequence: CATSSSGQGQGKTQYF.

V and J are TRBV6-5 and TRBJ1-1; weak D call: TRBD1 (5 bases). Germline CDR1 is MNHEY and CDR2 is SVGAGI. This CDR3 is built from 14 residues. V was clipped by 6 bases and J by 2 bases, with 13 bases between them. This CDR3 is CASSRDRHNTEAFF. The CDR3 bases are TGTGCCAGCAGCCGAGACAGACACAACACTGAAGCTTTCTTT.

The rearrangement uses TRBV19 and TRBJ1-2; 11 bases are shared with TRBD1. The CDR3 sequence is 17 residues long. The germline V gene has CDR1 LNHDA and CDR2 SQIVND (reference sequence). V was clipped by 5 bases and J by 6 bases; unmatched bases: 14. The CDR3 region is CASSRFSDRGRLDGYTF. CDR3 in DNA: TGTGCCAGTAGTCGTTTTTCGGACAGGGGGCGCTTAGATGGCTACACCTTC.

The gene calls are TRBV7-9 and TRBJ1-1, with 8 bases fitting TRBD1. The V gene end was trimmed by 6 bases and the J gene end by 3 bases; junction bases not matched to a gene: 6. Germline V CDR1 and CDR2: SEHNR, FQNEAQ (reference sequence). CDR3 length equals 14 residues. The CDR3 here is CASRITGGDTEAFF. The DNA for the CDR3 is TGTGCCAGCAGGATCACAGGGGGTGACACTGAAGCTTTCTTT.

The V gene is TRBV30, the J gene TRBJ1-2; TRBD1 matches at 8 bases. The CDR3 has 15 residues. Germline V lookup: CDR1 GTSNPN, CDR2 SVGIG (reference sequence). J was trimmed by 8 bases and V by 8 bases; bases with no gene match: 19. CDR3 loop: CARKAGGRGRQGYTF. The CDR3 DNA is TGTGCCCGAAAGGCCGGCGGCAGGGGGCGACAAGGCTACACCTTC.

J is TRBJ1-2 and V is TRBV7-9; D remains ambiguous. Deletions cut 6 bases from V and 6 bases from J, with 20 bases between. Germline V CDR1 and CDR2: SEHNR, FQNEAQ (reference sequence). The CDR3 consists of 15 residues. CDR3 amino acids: CASSSPETWRDGYTF. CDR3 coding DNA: TGTGCCAGCAGTTCACCTGAGACCTGGAGGGATGGCTACACCTTC.

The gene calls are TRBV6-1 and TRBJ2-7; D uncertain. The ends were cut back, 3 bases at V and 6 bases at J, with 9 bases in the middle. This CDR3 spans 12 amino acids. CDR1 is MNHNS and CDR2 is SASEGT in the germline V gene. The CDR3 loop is CASSEMVGEQYF. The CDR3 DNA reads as TGTGCCAGCAGTGAGATGGTCGGCGAGCAGTACTTC.